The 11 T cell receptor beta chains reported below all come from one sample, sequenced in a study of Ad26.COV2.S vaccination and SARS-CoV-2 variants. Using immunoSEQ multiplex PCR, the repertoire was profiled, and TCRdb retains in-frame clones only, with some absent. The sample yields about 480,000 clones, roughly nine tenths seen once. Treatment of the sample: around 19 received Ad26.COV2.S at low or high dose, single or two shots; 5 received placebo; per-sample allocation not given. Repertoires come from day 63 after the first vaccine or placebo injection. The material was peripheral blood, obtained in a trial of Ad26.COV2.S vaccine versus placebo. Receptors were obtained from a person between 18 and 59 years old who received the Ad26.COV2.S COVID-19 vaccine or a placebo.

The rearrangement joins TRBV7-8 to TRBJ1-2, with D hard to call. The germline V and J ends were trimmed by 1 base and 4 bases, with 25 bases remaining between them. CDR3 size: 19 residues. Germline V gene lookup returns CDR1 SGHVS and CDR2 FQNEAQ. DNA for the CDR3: TGTGCCAGCAGCTTAGTTAACGTCTACGCGCAATTCGGAGGCTATGGCTACACCTTC. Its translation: CASSLVNVYAQFGGYGYTF.

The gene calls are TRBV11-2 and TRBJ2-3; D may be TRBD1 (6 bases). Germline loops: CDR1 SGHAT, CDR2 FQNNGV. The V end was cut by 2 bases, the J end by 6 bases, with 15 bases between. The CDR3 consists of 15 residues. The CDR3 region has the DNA TGTGCCAGCAGCTTACTTGGGGCAGGGGCCGATACGCAGTATTTT. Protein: CASSLLGAGADTQYF.

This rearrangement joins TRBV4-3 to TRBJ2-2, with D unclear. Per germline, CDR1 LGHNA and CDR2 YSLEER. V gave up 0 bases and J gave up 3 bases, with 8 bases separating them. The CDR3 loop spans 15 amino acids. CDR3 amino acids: CASSQEARHTGELFF. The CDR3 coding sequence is TGCGCCAGCAGCCAAGAGGCCAGACACACCGGGGAGCTGTTTTTT.

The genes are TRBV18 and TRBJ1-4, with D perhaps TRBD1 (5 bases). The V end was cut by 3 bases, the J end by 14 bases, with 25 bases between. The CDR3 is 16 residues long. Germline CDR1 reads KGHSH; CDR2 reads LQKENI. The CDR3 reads CASSPVPDSFSSWLFF. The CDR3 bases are TGTGCCAGCTCACCGGTTCCAGACAGTTTCTCATCGTGGCTGTTTTTT.

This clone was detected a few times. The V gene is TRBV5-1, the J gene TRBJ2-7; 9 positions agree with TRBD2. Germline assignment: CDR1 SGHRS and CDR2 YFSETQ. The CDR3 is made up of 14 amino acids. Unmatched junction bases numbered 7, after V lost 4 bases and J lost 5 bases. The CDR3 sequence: CASSTAGGSDEQYF. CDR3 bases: TGCGCCAGCAGCACAGCGGGAGGCTCGGACGAGCAGTACTTC.

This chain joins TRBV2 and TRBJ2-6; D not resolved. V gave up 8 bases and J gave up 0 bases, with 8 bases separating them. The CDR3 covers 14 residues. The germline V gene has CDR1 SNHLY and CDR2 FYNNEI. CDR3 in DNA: TGTGCCAGCTACGACACCTCTGGGGCCAACGTCCTGACTTTC. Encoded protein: CASYDTSGANVLTF.

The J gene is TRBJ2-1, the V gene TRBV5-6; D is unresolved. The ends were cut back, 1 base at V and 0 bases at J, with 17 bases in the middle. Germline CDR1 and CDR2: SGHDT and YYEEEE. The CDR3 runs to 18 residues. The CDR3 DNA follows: TGTGCCAGCAGCTTGCTTTTAGTCGGGTCGAGCTCCTACAATGAGCAGTTCTTC. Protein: CASSLLLVGSSSYNEQFF.

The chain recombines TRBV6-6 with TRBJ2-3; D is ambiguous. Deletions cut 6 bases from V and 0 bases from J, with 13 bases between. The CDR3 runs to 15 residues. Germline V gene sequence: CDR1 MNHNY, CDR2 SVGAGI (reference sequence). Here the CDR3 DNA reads TGTGCCAGCAGGCCCCAAGGTTCAAGCACAGATACGCAGTATTTT. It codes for CASRPQGSSTDTQYF.

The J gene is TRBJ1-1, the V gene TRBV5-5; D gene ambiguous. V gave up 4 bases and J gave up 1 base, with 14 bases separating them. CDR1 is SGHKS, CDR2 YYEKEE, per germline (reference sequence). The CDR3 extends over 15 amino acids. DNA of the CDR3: TGTGCCAGCAGCCAGGAGGGCAGCCAGAACACTGAAGCTTTCTTT. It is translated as CASSQEGSQNTEAFF.

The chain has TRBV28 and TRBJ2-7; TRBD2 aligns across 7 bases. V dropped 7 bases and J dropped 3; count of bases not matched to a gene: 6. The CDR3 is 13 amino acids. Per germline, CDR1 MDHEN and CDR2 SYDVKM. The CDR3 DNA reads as TGTGCCAGCACACCTAGCGGTCTCTACGAGCAGTACTTC. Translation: CASTPSGLYEQYF.

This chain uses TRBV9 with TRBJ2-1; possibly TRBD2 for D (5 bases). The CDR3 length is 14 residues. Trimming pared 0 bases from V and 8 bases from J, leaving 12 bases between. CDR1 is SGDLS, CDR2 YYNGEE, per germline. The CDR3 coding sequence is TGTGCCAGCAGCGTAGCGGGAAAGTTTGATGAGCAGTTCTTC. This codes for CASSVAGKFDEQFF.